The rows below give T cell receptor beta chains drawn from one sample of a study of T cells in Graves' hyperthyroidism and ophthalmopathy. TCRdb recomputed calls from the multiplex PCR reads with MiXCR, one row per CDR3 protein. The sample carries 300,000 to 450,000 distinct CDR3 sequences, 11% to 15% recorded once. Sequenced input: blood. The receptors originated from a woman in her sixties or seventies with Graves' hyperthyroidism. CDR3s include the opening cysteine and the closing phenylalanine or tryptophan. D genes are given only for firm matches. Rows may omit the clone size; those that give it use once, few, many or a size class.

>many|15|TRBJ1-2|NA|TRBV30
TGTGCCTGGACCCTTACCCCAGGCAATATCTATGGCTACACCTTC
CAWTLTPGNIYGYTF
>many|16|TRBJ1-5|TRBD1|TRBV7-2
TGTGCCAGCAGCTTAAATTCCAGGGGGCAGGGTCAGCCCCAGCATTTT
CASSLNSRGQGQPQHF
>few|15|TRBJ2-3|TRBD1|TRBV9
TGTGCCAGCAGCGTAGTGGGGACAGGGCCAGATACGCAGTATTTT
CASSVVGTGPDTQYF
>many|15|TRBJ2-3|TRBD1|TRBV5-1
TGCGCCAGCAGCCCCAGACAGGGGCCCACAGATACGCAGTATTTT
CASSPRQGPTDTQYF
>few|18|TRBJ2-3|TRBD2|TRBV9
TGTGCCAGCAGCGTTGGACTAGTGGGTTTCACGATGACAGATACGCAGTATTTT
CASSVGLVGFTMTDTQYF
>few|18|TRBJ2-7|TRBD2|TRBV12-3/TRBV12-4
TGTGCCAGCAGCCGATTACTAGCGGGAGTGCAAATCGGAAGCGAGCAGTACTTC
CASSRLLAGVQIGSEQYF
>many|11|TRBJ1-2|NA|TRBV5-1
TGCGCCAGCAGCATGGAAGGGGGCTACACCTTC
CASSMEGGYTF
>many|16|TRBJ2-7|NA|TRBV7-9
TGTGCCAGCAGCTTAGGATCCCAGGCAACTTCCTACGAGCAGTACTTC
CASSLGSQATSYEQYF
>many|18|TRBJ2-5|TRBD2|TRBV11-3
TGTGCCAGCAGCTTAGATCGCGAACTAGCGGGAGCTCGGGAGACCCAGTACTTC
CASSLDRELAGARETQYF
>many|12|TRBJ2-7|NA|TRBV11-2
TGTGCCAGCAGCTTAAACACCTACGAGCAGTACTTC
CASSLNTYEQYF
>many|15|TRBJ2-1|TRBD2|TRBV6-1
TGTGCCAGCAGAATCAGCGGGAGAACCTACAATGAGCAGTTCTTC
CASRISGRTYNEQFF
>many|13|TRBJ2-7|NA|TRBV29-1
TGCAGCGTTGAATTTGGGGGCCGGGACGAGCAGTACTTC
CSVEFGGRDEQYF
>many|16|TRBJ2-3|TRBD2|TRBV6-1
TGTGCCAGCAGTGAACTAGCGGGGTCTAGCACAGATACGCAGTATTTT
CASSELAGSSTDTQYF
>many|13|TRBJ2-7|NA|TRBV20-1
TGCAGTGCTAGGAGTGCCCTCTCCTACGAGCAGTACTTC
CSARSALSYEQYF
>many|14|TRBJ2-7|TRBD1|TRBV6-1
TGTGCCAGCAGCGGACAGGGTGGCTCCTACGAGCAGTACTTC
CASSGQGGSYEQYF
>many|15|TRBJ1-5|NA|TRBV28
TGTGCCAGCAACCCTCTCCTTGTTAGCAATCAGCCCCAGCATTTT
CASNPLLVSNQPQHF
>few|12|TRBJ1-1|NA|TRBV20-1
TGCAGTCTAAGGGGGGTACACACTGAAGCTTTCTTT
CSLRGVHTEAFF
>few|14|TRBJ1-1|NA|TRBV10-2
TGCGCCAGCAAGAGAGGAGGGCTGAGCACTGAAGCTTTCTTT
CASKRGGLSTEAFF
>NA|15|TRBJ1-1|NA|TRBV4-1
TGCGCCAGCAGCCAAATGAGGACAGCCAACACTGAAGCTTTCTTT
CASSQMRTANTEAFF
>many|16|TRBJ2-3|NA|TRBV10-1
TGCGCCAGCAGTCGCTCGTTGGGGGCGGGAGCAGATACGCAGTATTTT
CASSRSLGAGADTQYF
>many|15|TRBJ2-1|NA|TRBV7-9
TGTGCCAGCAGCTCACCCCTAGCGTCGGGTAATGAGCAGTTCTTC
CASSSPLASGNEQFF
>NA|19|TRBJ2-5|NA|TRBV10-3
TGTGCCATCAGTGAGTCCAGTTTCGAGGAGGACTTGGACCAAGAGACCCAGTACTTC
CAISESSFEEDLDQETQYF
>few|14|TRBJ1-6|NA|TRBV11-2
TGTGCCAGCACCCAGTCGGGGAGGGGATCACCCCTCCACTTT
CASTQSGRGSPLHF
>few|15|TRBJ2-7|TRBD2|TRBV20-1
TGCAGTGCTATCCCCACTAGCGGGAGCGCCGACGAGCAGTACTTC
CSAIPTSGSADEQYF
>NA|11|TRBJ1-1|NA|TRBV19
TGTGCCAGTAGTATAGGGCGGACGACTTTCTTT
CASSIGRTTFF
>many|13|TRBJ1-2|NA|TRBV12-3/TRBV12-4
TGTGCCAGCAGTCCCGAAATGGCTTATGGCTACACCTTC
CASSPEMAYGYTF
>many|12|TRBJ2-7|NA|TRBV10-3
TGTGCCACCGCAGCCCCCTTGGGCGAGCAGTACTTC
CATAAPLGEQYF
>few|12|TRBJ2-5|NA|TRBV9
TGTGCCAGCAGCGATCAATCAGAGACCCAGTACTTC
CASSDQSETQYF
>few|15|TRBJ2-1|TRBD2|TRBV5-1
TGCGCCAGCAGCGAAACTAGCGGGGGGTCCAATGAGCAGTTCTTC
CASSETSGGSNEQFF
>many|13|TRBJ1-5|NA|TRBV11-2
TGTGCCAGCAGCTCCGGGCCGAATCAGCCCCAGCATTTT
CASSSGPNQPQHF
>NA|16|TRBJ2-3|TRBD2|TRBV19
TGTGCCAGTAGTATAGCTCCTAGCGGGTACACAGATACGCAGTATTTT
CASSIAPSGYTDTQYF
>many|14|TRBJ2-7|NA|TRBV28
TGTGCCAGCAGTCTGACGGCCGGGGCCTACGAGCAGTACTTC
CASSLTAGAYEQYF
>few|13|TRBJ1-5|NA|TRBV15
TGTGCCACCAGCATTTCGGGCAATCAGCCCCAGCATTTT
CATSISGNQPQHF
>NA|15|TRBJ2-5|TRBD2|TRBV19
TGTGCCAGTAGTATGATAGCGGGACTTCAAGAGACCCAGTACTTC
CASSMIAGLQETQYF
>many|17|TRBJ2-1|TRBD1|TRBV20-1
TGCAGTGCTAGACCCTTCAGACAGGGGGGGTTCTACAATGAGCAGTTCTTC
CSARPFRQGGFYNEQFF
>many|13|TRBJ2-7|NA|TRBV2
TGTGCCAGCAAAGGAGCGGGCCCCTACGAGCAGTACTTC
CASKGAGPYEQYF
>NA|17|TRBJ2-1|TRBD2|TRBV3-1
TGTGCCAGCAGCCAAGGGGTCGGGAGGGCTAGCGGCAATGAGCAGTTCTTC
CASSQGVGRASGNEQFF
>many|14|TRBJ2-7|NA|TRBV19
TGTGCCAGTAGTAAACAAGGATCCCCGTACGAGCAGTACTTC
CASSKQGSPYEQYF
>many|14|TRBJ2-7|TRBD2|TRBV18
TGTGCCAGCTCACCAGGCGGGGGTGGCTACGAGCAGTACTTC
CASSPGGGGYEQYF